These 24 T cell receptor beta chains originate from one sample sequenced in a study of shared clonotypes between healthy human individuals. Data came from immunoSEQ multiplex PCR; TCRdb stores just in-frame clones and leaves some out. The sample lists 650,000 to 800,000 clones; approximately 90% were seen once. Terminally differentiated effector memory CD45RA+ cells were excluded by CCR7 positive selection of CD45RO-negative cells. Sequencing used naive CD8+ T cells sorted from blood. Receptor source: a man in his thirties or forties in good health.

V is TRBV5-4 and J is TRBJ2-7; D gene ambiguous. The CDR3 spans 13 residues. V was pared by 0 bases and J by 3 bases, with 7 bases between. The germline V gene has CDR1 SGHNT and CDR2 YYREEE (reference sequence). CDR3 amino acids: CASSLVGVYEQYF. As DNA, the CDR3 is TGTGCCAGCAGCTTGGTTGGCGTCTACGAGCAGTACTTC.

J is TRBJ2-2 and V is TRBV5-1, with TRBD1 identical over 10 bases. V shed 6 bases, J shed 3 bases, and the junction held 5 bases outside the gene matches. This CDR3 comprises 15 residues. Germline CDR1 is SGHRS and CDR2 is YFSETQ. CDR3 nucleotides: TGCGCCAGCACCTGGGGACAGGGGCACACCGGGGAGCTGTTTTTT. Its protein is CASTWGQGHTGELFF. Looking up the rest from reference TRBV5-1 and TRBJ2-2 gives the full variable domain: KAGVTQTPRYLIKTRGQQVTLSCSPISGHRSVSWYQQTPGQGLQFLFEYFSETQRNKGNFPGRFSGRQFSNSRSEMNVSTLELGDSALYLCASTWGQGHTGELFFGEGSRLTVL.

In its sample, this clone was seen once. This chain joins TRBV28 and TRBJ2-1; the D gene is possibly TRBD1 (6 bases). Trimming pared 11 bases from V and 7 bases from J, leaving 12 bases between. The CDR3 has 11 amino acids. The V gene's germline CDR1 is MDHEN and CDR2 SYDVKM. CDR3 sequence reads: CAGSRGNEQFF. CDR3 nucleotides: TGTGCCGGAAGCAGGGGAAATGAGCAGTTCTTC.

The sample holds a few counts of this clone. The chain combines TRBV7-8 with TRBJ2-7; a possible D gene is TRBD2 (5 bases). Per the germline V gene, CDR1 is SGHVS and CDR2 is FQNEAQ. The CDR3 runs 14 residues. V was shortened by 5 bases and J by 3 bases, with 14 bases between the two germline ends. The CDR3 loop reads CASSPIEGFYEQYF. The CDR3 DNA follows: TGTGCCAGCAGCCCCATAGAGGGATTCTACGAGCAGTACTTC.

The chain combines TRBV28 with TRBJ2-7; D perhaps matches TRBD2 (6 bases). This CDR3 region has 14 residues. Trimming left V 5 bases short and J 1 base short, with 12 bases between. The germline V gene has CDR1 MDHEN and CDR2 SYDVKM. The CDR3 loop reads CASSAGSRSYEQYF. The CDR3 DNA sequence: TGTGCCAGCAGTGCCGGGAGTCGTTCCTACGAGCAGTACTTC.

The genes are TRBV23-1 and TRBJ2-7; D unclear. TRBV23-1 is designated an ORF whose function remains uncertain. Trimming took off 10 bases at V and 3 bases at J, with 4 bases between the two ends. The CDR3 extends over 9 amino acids. The CDR3 DNA sequence: TGCGCCAAAATCTACGAGCAGTACTTC. It translates to CAKIYEQYF.

This chain connects TRBV5-1 to TRBJ1-1; D may be TRBD1 (5 bases). V dropped 4 bases and J dropped 1 base, with 11 bases sitting between them. Germline assignment: CDR1 SGHRS and CDR2 YFSETQ. This CDR3 has 14 residues. CDR3 residues: CASSLRGANTEAFF. The CDR3 coding sequence is TGCGCCAGCAGCCTCCGCGGGGCGAACACTGAAGCTTTCTTT.

This clone came up a few times. This chain connects TRBV15 to TRBJ1-5; D gene unclear. V shed 5 bases and J shed 7 bases, with 12 bases lying between them. Germline loops: CDR1 LNHNV, CDR2 YYDKDF (reference sequence). The CDR3 runs 13 residues. The CDR3 loop is CATSDWGNQPQHF. CDR3 DNA sequence: TGTGCCACCAGCGACTGGGGAAACCAGCCCCAGCATTTT.

In regard to this clone: The same CDR3 also results from other DNA sequences found in this sample. This chain uses TRBV9 with TRBJ2-7; no definite D call. CDR3 length: 13 amino acids. V was pared by 0 bases and J by 4 bases, with 8 bases between. Germline V gene data show CDR1 as SGDLS and CDR2 as YYNGEE. The CDR3 reads CASSVGDGYEQYF. CDR3 bases: TGTGCCAGCAGCGTAGGTGATGGATACGAGCAGTACTTC.

The chain employs TRBV5-6 and TRBJ2-5; D possibly matches TRBD1 or TRBD2 (7 bases each). The CDR3 totals 18 residues. The V end was cut by 0 bases, the J end by 4 bases, with 22 bases between. Germline assignment: CDR1 SGHDT and CDR2 YYEEEE. The CDR3 DNA reads as TGTGCCAGCAGCTTGGAGCGGGAAAGAGGGGGCATAGGAGAGACCCAGTACTTC. Amino acid sequence: CASSLERERGGIGETQYF.

The chain combines TRBV30 with TRBJ2-1, with D perhaps being TRBD1 or TRBD2 (5 bases each). The CDR3 extends over 13 amino acids. Germline V gene data show CDR1 as GTSNPN and CDR2 as SVGIG (reference sequence). With 8 bases removed from V and 4 bases from J, the gap between germline ends came to 15 bases. The CDR3 bases are TGTGCCCGGGGCCCAGGGTTTTACAATGAGCAGTTCTTC. Protein product: CARGPGFYNEQFF.

The gene calls are TRBV21-1 and TRBJ1-2; TRBD1, the D gene given by the table, was not confirmed from the DNA. TRBV21-1 is a recognized pseudogene. This CDR3 spans 15 amino acids. The CDR3 bases are TGTGCCAGCAGCAGAAGAAGACAGGGGGCATCTGGCTACACCTTC. Its protein is CASSRRRQGASGYTF.

The V call is TRBV11-2, the J call TRBJ1-2; D ambiguous. V lost 5 bases and J lost 3, with 16 bases in between. The CDR3 length is 15 residues. The germline V gene encodes CDR1 SGHAT and CDR2 FQNNGV. The CDR3 protein is CASSPDRREYYGYTF. The CDR3 DNA is TGTGCCAGCAGCCCGGACCGCCGTGAGTACTATGGCTACACCTTC.

This chain uses TRBV14 with TRBJ2-4, with 11 nucleotides matching TRBD2. CDR1 and CDR2 (germline): SGHDN, FVKESK. The J segment lost 6 bases and the V segment lost 2 bases, leaving 3 bases of the junction unmatched. This CDR3 spans 15 amino acids. As DNA, the CDR3 is TGTGCCAGCAGCCAAATAGCGGGAGGGCCAAACATTCAGTACTTC. Translating gives CASSQIAGGPNIQYF.

V and J are TRBV29-1 and TRBJ2-7; 9 positions agree with TRBD1. Germline trimming cut 1 base from V and 4 bases from J; bases unmatched to any gene: 8. This CDR3 contains 15 residues. Germline CDR1 and CDR2: SQVTM and ANQGSEA. The CDR3 DNA follows: TGCAGCGTTGAAGGTTCAGGGACAGGGAATTACGAGCAGTACTTC. Its protein is CSVEGSGTGNYEQYF.

The chain employs TRBV29-1 and TRBJ2-7, with D possibly TRBD2 on 5 matching bases. CDR3 length: 13 amino acids. Germline V lookup: CDR1 SQVTM, CDR2 ANQGSEA. The V gene lost 4 bases and the J gene lost 0 bases, with 10 bases spanning the gap. In DNA form, the CDR3 reads TGCAGCGTTGGAGACTACTCCTCCTACGAGCAGTACTTC. This sequence encodes CSVGDYSSYEQYF.

Regarding this clone: It is unclear where the CDR3 begins or ends on the DNA, so no DNA is shown, and the CDR3 is as TCRdb lists it. The chain couples TRBV21-1 to TRBJ2-7; no check of the table's D call, TRBD1, against the DNA was made. TRBV21-1 constitutes a pseudogene. The CDR3 contains 15 residues when both ends are counted. CDR3: CASSRVAGGTYEQYF.

The chain links TRBV18 to TRBJ2-5; perhaps TRBD2 as D (6 bases). The CDR3 consists of 14 residues. The V end was cut by 3 bases, the J end by 9 bases, with 17 bases between. In germline, CDR1 is KGHSH, CDR2 LQKENI. The CDR3 DNA follows: TGTGCCAGCTCACCTGAGGAGGGGCCGGGGGCCCAGTACTTC. Protein product: CASSPEEGPGAQYF.

The rearrangement uses TRBV7-9 and TRBJ2-7; maybe TRBD1 (5 bases). Per the germline V gene, CDR1 is SEHNR and CDR2 is FQNEAQ (reference sequence). This CDR3 comprises 13 residues. Deletions cut 5 bases from V and 5 bases from J, with 13 bases between. The CDR3 here is CASSAMGRDEQYF. In nucleotides, the CDR3 is TGTGCCAGCAGCGCAATGGGCAGGGACGAGCAGTACTTC. The entire variable domain, with the rest obtained from reference TRBV7-9 and TRBJ2-7, is as follows: DTGVSQNPRHKITKRGQNVTFRCDPISEHNRLYWYRQTLGQGPEFLTYFQNEAQLEKSRLLSDRFSAERPKGSFSTLEIQRTEQGDSAMYLCASSAMGRDEQYFGPGTRLTVT.

The J gene is TRBJ1-5, the V gene TRBV30; maybe TRBD1 (5 bases). The CDR3 sequence is 14 residues long. V was pared by 4 bases and J by 6 bases, with 16 bases between. The germline CDR1 and CDR2 sequences are GTSNPN and SVGIG (reference sequence). The CDR3 coding sequence is TGTGCCTGGACCGCGGGGGAATCAGGTCAGCCCCAGCATTTT. It translates to CAWTAGESGQPQHF.

The V call is TRBV29-1, the J call TRBJ1-2, with no clear D. Germline CDR1 SQVTM, CDR2 ANQGSEA. The length of the CDR3 is 15 residues. Trimming took off 0 bases at V and 4 bases at J, with 15 bases between the two ends. CDR3 sequence (DNA): TGCAGCGTTGAAGATTCTGATAGGGAATCCTATGGCTACACCTTC. Translated: CSVEDSDRESYGYTF.

The chain combines TRBV7-8 with TRBJ2-7; D not certain. CDR3 size: 16 residues. The V end lost 3 bases, the J end lost 0 bases, and 15 bases lay between the germline ends. CDR1 and CDR2 from the germline V gene are SGHVS and FQNEAQ. This CDR3 reads CASSFTPGYNSYEQYF. The CDR3 DNA is TGTGCCAGCAGCTTTACACCCGGCTACAACTCCTACGAGCAGTACTTC.

The J gene is TRBJ1-5, the V gene TRBV19; D unclear. The V end was cut by 3 bases, the J end by 1 base, with 10 bases between. The germline V gene has CDR1 LNHDA and CDR2 SQIVND (reference sequence). This CDR3 spans 15 amino acids. In DNA form, the CDR3 reads TGTGCCAGTAGTATGGCCCGGGCCAGCAATCAGCCCCAGCATTTT. This encodes CASSMARASNQPQHF.

The chain combines TRBV7-9 with TRBJ2-7; 15 nucleotides match TRBD2. V gave up 5 bases and J gave up 2 bases; unmatched junction bases: 10. This CDR3 has 18 amino acids. The germline V gene encodes CDR1 SEHNR and CDR2 FQNEAQ (reference sequence). The CDR3 sequence is CASSPSGTSGRYPYEQYF. CDR3 DNA sequence: TGTGCCAGCAGCCCGTCCGGGACTAGCGGGAGGTACCCCTACGAGCAGTACTTC.